These 11 T cell receptor beta chains were all obtained from the same sample, sequenced in a study of blood T cell repertoires in COVID-19. Produced via immunoSEQ multiplex PCR; TCRdb's table is partial and in-frame only. Here the sample spans about 110,000 clones, about nine tenths being singletons. Sequencing input: peripheral blood. Receptor source: a human donor in a cohort sampled during active COVID-19.

This chain joins TRBV25-1 and TRBJ2-3, with D possibly matching TRBD2 (5 bases). CDR1 is MGHDK and CDR2 is SYGVNS in the germline V gene. V lost 4 bases and J 8 bases, leaving 7 bases between the germline ends. CDR3 length equals 11 residues. CDR3 region: CASSVGGTQYF. In DNA, the CDR3 is TGTGCCAGCAGTGTTGGAGGTACGCAGTATTTT. Full variable domain (missing parts from reference TRBV25-1 and TRBJ2-3): EADIYQTPRYLVIGTGKKITLECSQTMGHDKMYWYQQDPGMELHLIHYSYGVNSTEKGDLSSESTVSRIRTEHFPLTLESARPSHTSQYLCASSVGGTQYFGPGTRLTVL.

The V and J genes are TRBV6-6 and TRBJ2-6; unclear D gene. The CDR3 is 12 residues long. Germline V gives CDR1 MNHNY, CDR2 SVGAGI (reference sequence). V lost 6 bases and J lost 4, with 4 bases in between. CDR3 in DNA: TGTGCCAGCAGCTCCGGGGCCAACGTCCTGACTTTC. Its protein is CASSSGANVLTF.

The rearrangement joins TRBV27 to TRBJ1-2; TRBD1 might be the D (6 bases). V lost 1 base and J lost 3, with 12 bases in between. The germline CDR1 and CDR2 sequences are MNHEY and SMNVEV (reference sequence). This CDR3 contains 15 residues. The DNA of the CDR3 is TGTGCCAGCAGTTTATTCTCAGGGGTCCACTATGGCTACACCTTC. Translating gives CASSLFSGVHYGYTF.

The V and J genes are TRBV6-2 or TRBV6-3 and TRBJ1-5; no clear D gene. CDR3 length: 14 residues. Per germline, CDR1 MNHEY and CDR2 SVGEGT. V lost 3 bases and J 5 bases, leaving 11 bases between the germline ends. DNA of the CDR3: TGTGCCAGCAGTTATTTTGAAACGGATCAGCCCCAGCATTTT. It translates to CASSYFETDQPQHF.

The genes are TRBV7-9 and TRBJ1-1; the match to TRBD1 covers 9 bases. After removal of 3 bases from V and 2 bases from J, the junction contained 1 base not matched to a gene. The CDR3 runs to 14 residues. Per germline, CDR1 SEHNR and CDR2 FQNEAQ (reference sequence). The CDR3 sequence: CASSLDRGNTEAFF. The CDR3 nucleotides are TGTGCCAGCAGCTTGGACAGGGGAAACACTGAAGCTTTCTTT.

For the CDR3, the DNA is TGTGCCAGTCATCACAGGGAAAGGGGCACAGATACGCAGTATTTT. Translated: CASHHRERGTDTQYF. The rearrangement links TRBV19 to TRBJ2-3, with D possibly TRBD1 on 6 matching bases. This CDR3 is 15 amino acids long. Per the germline V gene, CDR1 is LNHDA and CDR2 is SQIVND (reference sequence). With 8 bases removed from V and 1 base from J, the gap between germline ends came to 16 bases.

The chain carries TRBV5-4 and TRBJ1-2; a weak D match, TRBD1 (5 bases). V lost 0 bases and J 5 bases, leaving 8 bases between the germline ends. CDR3 length: 13 residues. The germline V gene encodes CDR1 SGHNT and CDR2 YYREEE (reference sequence). CDR3 residues: CASSLDRKYGYTF. CDR3 nucleotide sequence: TGTGCCAGCAGCTTGGACAGGAAGTATGGCTACACCTTC.

The chain has TRBV11-2 and TRBJ2-5, with 9 bases fitting TRBD1. The CDR3 loop spans 14 amino acids. The ends lost 6 bases at V and 6 bases at J; junction bases unmatched: 8. Germline V CDR1 and CDR2: SGHAT, FQNNGV. CDR3 residues: CASSETGTGQTQYF. CDR3 coding DNA: TGTGCCAGCAGTGAAACCGGGACAGGGCAGACCCAGTACTTC.

This chain uses TRBV3-1 (or the pseudogene TRBV3-2) with TRBJ1-6, with 7 bases that match TRBD1. Unmatched junction bases numbered 14, after V lost 6 bases and J lost 6 bases. Per germline, CDR1 LGHDT and CDR2 YNNKEL (reference sequence). CDR3 length equals 17 residues. CDR3 in amino acids: CASRGLQGKGINSPLHF. The CDR3 DNA reads as TGTGCCAGCAGGGGATTACAGGGGAAGGGGATTAATTCACCCCTCCACTTT.

The V and J genes are TRBV5-4 and TRBJ2-5, with 12 bases identical to TRBD2. This CDR3 contains 16 residues. Trimming took 0 bases from V and 5 from J; bases not matched to a gene: 5. Germline loops: CDR1 SGHNT, CDR2 YYREEE (reference sequence). CDR3 in DNA: TGTGCCAGCAGCTTGGGTCTAGCGGGGGGGCAGGAGACCCAGTACTTC. Its protein product is CASSLGLAGGQETQYF.

This clone occurred a few times. V usage is TRBV7-3 and J usage is TRBJ2-5; 13 bases map to TRBD2. V was clipped by 5 bases and J by 4 bases; unmatched bases: 4. Germline V gene sequence: CDR1 SGHTA, CDR2 FQGTGA. There are 15 residues in the CDR3. The CDR3 nucleotides are TGTGCCAGCAGCACTAGCGGGGGGGCGATAGAGACCCAGTACTTC. Its protein product is CASSTSGGAIETQYF. Variable domain in full (rest from reference TRBV7-3 and TRBJ2-5): GAGVSQTPSNKVTEKGKYVELRCDPISGHTALYWYRQSLGQGPEFLIYFQGTGAADDSGLPNDRFFAVRPEGSVSTLKIQRTERGDSAVYLCASSTSGGAIETQYFGPGTRLLVL.